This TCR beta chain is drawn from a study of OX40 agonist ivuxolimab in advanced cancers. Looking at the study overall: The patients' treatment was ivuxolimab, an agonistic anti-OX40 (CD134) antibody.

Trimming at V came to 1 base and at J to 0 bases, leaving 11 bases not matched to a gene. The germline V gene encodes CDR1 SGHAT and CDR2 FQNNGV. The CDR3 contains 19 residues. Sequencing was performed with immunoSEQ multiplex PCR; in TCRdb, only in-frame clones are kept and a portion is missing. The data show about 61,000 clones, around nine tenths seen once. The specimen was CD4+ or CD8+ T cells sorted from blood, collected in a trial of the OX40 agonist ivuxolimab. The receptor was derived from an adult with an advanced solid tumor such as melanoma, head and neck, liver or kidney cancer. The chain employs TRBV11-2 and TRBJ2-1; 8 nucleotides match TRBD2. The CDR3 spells CASSLVLIAGMNSYNEQFF. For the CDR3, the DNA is TGTGCCAGCAGCTTAGTATTAATAGCGGGAATGAACTCCTACAATGAGCAGTTCTTC.